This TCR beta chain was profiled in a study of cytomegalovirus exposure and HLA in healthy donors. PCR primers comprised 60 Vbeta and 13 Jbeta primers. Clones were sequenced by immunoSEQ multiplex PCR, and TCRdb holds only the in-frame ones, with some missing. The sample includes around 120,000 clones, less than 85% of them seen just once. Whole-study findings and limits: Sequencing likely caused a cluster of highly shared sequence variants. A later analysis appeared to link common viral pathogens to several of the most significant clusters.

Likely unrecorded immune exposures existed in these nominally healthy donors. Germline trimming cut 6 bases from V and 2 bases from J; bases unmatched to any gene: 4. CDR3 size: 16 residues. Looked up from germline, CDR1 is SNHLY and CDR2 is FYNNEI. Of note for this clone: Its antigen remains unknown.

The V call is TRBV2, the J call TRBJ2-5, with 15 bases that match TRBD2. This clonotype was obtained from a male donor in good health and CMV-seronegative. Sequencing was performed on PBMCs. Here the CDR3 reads CASRIGLAGGQETQYF. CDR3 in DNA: TGTGCCAGCAGGATCGGACTAGCGGGGGGGCAAGAGACCCAGTACTTC.